This TCR beta chain comes out of a study of identical twins. This clonotype was counted between two and nine times. The CDR3 consists of 16 residues. The V gene lost 6 bases and the J gene lost 2 bases, with 18 bases spanning the gap. Germline V gene sequence: CDR1 MNHEY, CDR2 SVGAGI. MiXCR, run by TCRdb on the 5' RACE reads, gives a single entry per CDR3 protein. The data hold around 1.7 million distinct CDR3 sequences, with more than 30% observed a single time. The chain uses TRBV6-5 and TRBJ2-3, with D possibly matching TRBD1 (7 bases). Material for sequencing was cord blood. The sequence came from a newborn girl in good health. CDR3: CASRSDRWGDTDTQYF. The CDR3 DNA is TGTGCCAGCAGATCGGACAGGTGGGGGGACACAGATACGCAGTATTTT.